This T cell receptor beta chain came from a study of blood T cell repertoires in COVID-19. About the research overall: Samples taken during acute and convalescent COVID-19 were collected in the United States, Italy and Spain. Sources were T cells, B-cell-depleted T cells, or PBMCs; the material itself was cDNA or gDNA.

Study processing details: Quantification of nucleated cells was approximated via reference gene primer amplification. The method was immunoSEQ multiplex PCR; TCRdb's version includes in-frame clones alone and lacks a portion of them. Clonal size and the V and J genes are those of that table, whereas D and trimming came from the DNA. The table has about 69,000 clones, about 85% seen once. Trimming shortened V by 0 bases and J by 9 bases, and 13 bases separated the two germline ends. CDR3 length equals 13 residues. Germline CDR1 is SGDLS and CDR2 is YYNGEE. The TCR originated in a man older than 75 with acute or convalescent COVID-19. The sequencing sample was made of peripheral blood. The chain couples TRBV9 to TRBJ2-7; the D is unclear. The CDR3 loop reads CASSVAPGTAQYF. The CDR3, as DNA: TGTGCCAGCAGCGTAGCTCCGGGTACGGCGCAGTACTTC. Complete variable domain (other parts from reference TRBV9 and TRBJ2-7): DSGVTQTPKHLITATGQRVTLRCSPRSGDLSVYWYQQSLDQGLQFLIQYYNGEERAKGNILERFSAQQFPDLHSELNLSSLELGDSALYFCASSVAPGTAQYFGPGTRLTVT.